These T cell receptor beta chains were read from a single sample in a study of PD-L1 blockade in urothelial cancer. Repertoires were generated with immunoSEQ multiplex PCR, while TCRdb's copy carries only in-frame clones and drops some. Here the sample spans about 100,000 clones, about 91% being singletons. This specimen consisted of PBMCs, obtained around atezolizumab (anti-PD-L1) treatment. These receptors were obtained from an elderly woman with urothelial cancer. Each CDR3 is given with its conserved first and last residue. The D gene is left open where the match is weak. A row's size may be missing; if present it is once, few, many or a size class.

clone_size j_call d_call v_call cdr3_length cdr3_nt cdr3_aa
. TRBJ2-5 . TRBV6-5 12 TGTGCCGCCTCATCGGGATCAGAGACCCAGTACTTC CAASSGSETQYF
. TRBJ1-1 TRBD1 TRBV2 15 TGTGCCAGCATGGGGGACAGTCTCGTGAACACTGAAGCTTTCTTT CASMGDSLVNTEAFF
. TRBJ2-1 TRBD2 TRBV25-1 17 TGTGCCAGCAGTGAATCCCCTCCTAGCGGGAGGGCCAGTGAGCAGTTCTTC CASSESPPSGRASEQFF
few TRBJ1-1 . TRBV7-8 14 TGTGCCAGCAGCTTAGCGGGGCGGGGCACTGAAGCTTTCTTT CASSLAGRGTEAFF
. TRBJ2-3 . TRBV4-2 16 TGTGCCAGCAGCCAACTGCCTGGCGGCCGCACAGATACGCAGTATTTT CASSQLPGGRTDTQYF
. TRBJ1-1 TRBD1 TRBV6-6 15 TGTGCCAGCAGTCGGGGACAGGGGACAAACACTGAAGCTTTCTTT CASSRGQGTNTEAFF
. TRBJ2-1 . TRBV2 11 TGTGCCAGCAGTCCCCTGAATGAGCAGTTCTTC CASSPLNEQFF
. TRBJ2-7 . TRBV11-2 11 TGTGCCAGCAGCTTGAGGGACGAGCAGTACTTC CASSLRDEQYF
few TRBJ2-3 . TRBV6-5 14 TGTGCCAGCAGTTACACGAAGGGGGCAGATACGCAGTATTTT CASSYTKGADTQYF
. TRBJ2-1 TRBD2 TRBV5-1 15 TGCGCCAGCACCCTACTAGCGGATTCATACAATGAGCAGTTCTTC CASTLLADSYNEQFF
. TRBJ1-1 . TRBV28 17 TGTGCCAGCAGGGCCACGTTCTTAATTGGGGGCGGAACTGAAGCTTTCTTT CASRATFLIGGGTEAFF
. TRBJ2-3 TRBD2 TRBV6-5 16 TGTGCCAGCAGTTACCCAATAGCGGGAAACACAGATACGCAGTATTTT CASSYPIAGNTDTQYF
once TRBJ2-5 . TRBV5-5 13 TGTGCCAGCAGCCCTGAGGGCCAAGAGACCCAGTACTTC CASSPEGQETQYF
. TRBJ2-7 . TRBV2 14 TGTGCCAGCAGTGATCTGACAGCTACCTACGAGCAGTACTTC CASSDLTATYEQYF
. TRBJ1-2 TRBD1 TRBV18 14 TGTGCCAGCTCACCAGAGGGGGCAAGCTATGGCTACACCTTC CASSPEGASYGYTF
. TRBJ2-6 TRBD1 TRBV27 18 TGTGCCAGCAGCCGACCGGGACAGGTTAGCTCTGGGGCCAACGTCCTGACTTTC CASSRPGQVSSGANVLTF
. TRBJ2-6 . TRBV27 16 TGTGCCAGCAGGTCCATCAGGTTAGGTGGGGCCAACGTCCTGACTTTC CASRSIRLGGANVLTF
few TRBJ2-5 TRBD2 TRBV9 14 TGTGCCAGCAGCGTAGGACTAGCGGAGCAGACCCAGTACTTC CASSVGLAEQTQYF
. TRBJ1-3 . TRBV4-2 21 TGTGCCAGCAGCCAACCCCTCGGTCCCGAAACAGGGAGCTACTCTGGAAACACCATATATTTT CASSQPLGPETGSYSGNTIYF
. TRBJ2-7 . TRBV5-6 12 TGTGCCAGCAGCCTCAACAGCTACGAGCAGTACTTC CASSLNSYEQYF
. TRBJ1-5 TRBD1 TRBV16 15 TGTGCCAGCAGGACAACGGGACAGCACAATCAGCCCCAGCATTTT CASRTTGQHNQPQHF
. TRBJ1-5 . TRBV6-1 14 TGTGCCAGCATCCGGGACTCTCGCAATCAGCCCCAGCATTTT CASIRDSRNQPQHF
. TRBJ2-1 TRBD2 TRBV29-1 14 TGCAGCGTTTCGACTAGCGGGAGTTCTACTGAGCAGTTCTTC CSVSTSGSSTEQFF
. TRBJ2-1 TRBD2 TRBV7-6 16 TGTGCCAGCAGCTCCAGGACTAGCGGGAGGAGTAATGAGCAGTTCTTC CASSSRTSGRSNEQFF
. TRBJ1-1 TRBD1 TRBV27 14 TGTGCCAGCAAGCGGACAGGATGGAACACTGAAGCTTTCTTT CASKRTGWNTEAFF
. TRBJ1-1 . TRBV9 14 TGTGCCAGCAGCGTACAGGGCCGGGACACTGAAGCTTTCTTT CASSVQGRDTEAFF
. TRBJ2-3 . TRBV12-5 12 TGTGCTAGTGGCCGCGACACAGATACGCAGTATTTT CASGRDTDTQYF
. TRBJ2-1 . TRBV7-7 13 TGTGCCAGCAGCTTACGATCACGGGATGAGCAGTTCTTC CASSLRSRDEQFF
. TRBJ2-1 TRBD2 TRBV27 15 TGTGCCAGCAGTTTTGAGCGGGGGGGGCCTCATGAGCAGTTCTTC CASSFERGGPHEQFF
. TRBJ2-7 TRBD1 TRBV5-5 15 TGTGCCAGCAGCTTGGCGGGGACAGGGCCTTACGAGCAGTACTTC CASSLAGTGPYEQYF